These T cell receptor beta chains were read from a single sample in a study of molecular identifiers for immune sequencing clone quantification. TCRdb passed the PCR reads through MiXCR, listing each CDR3 protein once. This sample has about 640,000 distinct CDR3 sequences, with nearly 20% found just once. The sequencing input was naive CD8+ T cells from blood, with Jurkat cell RNA spiked in. These receptors were collected from a human donor in good health. Some libraries in this study had Jurkat cell RNA spiked in. The conserved cysteine and the conserved F or W are not part of the CDR3 here.

v_call	j_call	cdr3_aa
TRBV12-3/TRBV12-4	TRBJ1-1	ASRTGKQMNTEAF
TRBV7-2	TRBJ1-5	ASSRTGAQPQH
TRBV20-1	TRBJ2-5	SARDEGGTGVEETQY
TRBV30	TRBJ1-4	AWSTGTGGFEKLF
TRBV30	TRBJ1-2	AWTDTDSYGYA
TRBV7-9	TRBJ2-1	ASSLAAGSTNEQF
TRBV7-9	TRBJ1-1	ASSSLDTETF
TRBV5-3	TRBJ2-5	ASSLFLALGEPQY
TRBV27	TRBJ2-3	ASRERERIDTQY
TRBV29-1	TRBJ2-7	SVEGTDNYEQY
TRBV6-5	TRBJ1-1	ASSYFMRDSNTEAF
TRBV5-4	TRBJ2-7	ASSFGRGSYEQY
TRBV6-6	TRBJ2-7	ASSYSATDGTDLREQY
TRBV11-2	TRBJ1-1	ASSLGYTNTEAF
TRBV25-1	NA	ASSEGVAVFDNEQY
TRBV2	TRBJ1-4	ASSDFRGNNEKLF
TRBV3-1	TRBJ2-3	ASSPQSGTDTDTQY
TRBV12-5	TRBJ2-7	ASGPSAGTGTY
TRBV27	TRBJ2-1	ASSLVLPGGANNEQF
TRBV5-1	TRBJ2-7	ASSLRIQGDEQY
TRBV7-9	TRBJ1-2	ASSPVTSYGYT
TRBV4-1	TRBJ2-7	ASSQAGTGAYEQY
TRBV7-9	TRBJ2-7	ASSALPWAGTDSGEQY
TRBV7-9	TRBJ1-4	ASNNPGLGVKLF
TRBV10-3	TRBJ2-5	AISESAGLAETQY
TRBV7-2	TRBJ1-1	ASSFNTKYTEAF
TRBV9	TRBJ1-1	ASSVVGSGTTEAF
TRBV9	TRBJ1-3	ASSVEGGSGNTIY
TRBV3-1	TRBJ1-6	ASRPNRDYNSPLH
TRBV3-1	TRBJ1-3	ASSHKSSPALLGGNTIY
TRBV28	TRBJ2-7	ASSIGRDGYEQY
TRBV5-4	TRBJ2-7	ASSSPQTSSYEQY
TRBV27	TRBJ1-1	ASSGQETTEAF
TRBV7-2	TRBJ2-7	ASSTDRAYEQY
TRBV11-2	TRBJ2-5	ASSSTSGRETQY
TRBV20-1	TRBJ2-3	SARDRVGIPLLLTTDTQY
TRBV7-9	TRBJ2-3	ASSWQGTRDTDTQY
TRBV7-6	TRBJ2-3	ASSSGLAGAADTQY
TRBV6-2/TRBV6-3	TRBJ2-3	ASSYSFGLKTRTDTQY
TRBV28	TRBJ2-7	ASSLNPGDISSYEQY
TRBV6-5	TRBJ2-1	ASSSSNEQF
TRBV11-2	TRBJ2-1	ASSLSRGSHYNEQF
TRBV2	TRBJ2-7	ASSESWQQY
TRBV3-1	TRBJ1-1	ASSPQGQGARSEAF
TRBV28	TRBJ2-4	ASSPSFTLAKNIQY
TRBV28	TRBJ1-5	AGSSGQGVQPQH
TRBV4-1	TRBJ1-4	ASSPRQGQNEKLF
TRBV27	TRBJ1-1	ASSGTVPTEAF
TRBV20-1	TRBJ2-3	STPRGLLTDTQY
TRBV29-1	TRBJ2-1	SVEEGRVDEQF
TRBV27	TRBJ2-7	ASTGGRGPLYEQY
TRBV4-3	TRBJ2-1	ASSQRDHYNEQF
TRBV6-5	TRBJ2-2	ASSFIAGAPGELF
TRBV6-2/TRBV6-3	TRBJ2-3	ASSPGQGITDTQY
TRBV19	TRBJ1-2	ASRDRDRGWDYGYT
TRBV6-5	TRBJ1-2	ASHNAQGFTNYGYT
TRBV6-2/TRBV6-3	TRBJ2-7	ATADRPTYEQY
TRBV7-2	TRBJ2-2	ASSHVHSNTGELF
TRBV14	TRBJ1-6	ASSQVRRGNSPLH